These 16 T cell receptor beta chains originate from one sample sequenced in a study of T cell responses to AZD1222 COVID-19 vaccine. Method: immunoSEQ multiplex PCR; TCRdb's copy keeps in-frame clones and lacks some. The sample holds some 150,000 clones; 89% are singletons and the top ten take about 3%. The material sequenced was peripheral blood, taken on day 0 of AZD1222 vaccination. These receptors came from an adult in good health.

J is TRBJ1-2 and V is TRBV3-1 (or the pseudogene TRBV3-2); the match to TRBD1 covers 8 bases. CDR1 LGHDT and CDR2 YNNKEL come from the germline V gene (reference sequence). The CDR3 is 14 amino acids. After removal of 5 bases from V and 2 bases from J, the junction contained 4 bases not matched to a gene. CDR3 in DNA: TGTGCCAGCAGCAAACAGGGGGTGAACTATGGCTACACCTTC. This sequence encodes CASSKQGVNYGYTF.

The V gene is TRBV7-3, the J gene TRBJ2-2, with TRBD2 matching 7 bases. V dropped 4 bases and J dropped 3; count of bases not matched to a gene: 5. The CDR3 covers 15 residues. The germline V gene has CDR1 SGHTA and CDR2 FQGTGA. The CDR3 is CASSSGLGDTGELFF. CDR3 in DNA: TGTGCCAGCAGCTCCGGACTAGGAGACACCGGGGAGCTGTTTTTT.

The J gene is TRBJ1-1, the V gene TRBV2; D is ambiguous. Germline V gene sequence: CDR1 SNHLY, CDR2 FYNNEI. Trimming stripped 4 bases from V and 4 bases from J, with 13 bases between. The CDR3 consists of 14 residues. CDR3 DNA sequence: TGTGCCAGCAGTGTGTCAGGACCTCTCACTGAAGCTTTCTTT. As protein: CASSVSGPLTEAFF.

This chain links TRBV5-1 with TRBJ2-7; the D gene could be TRBD1 or TRBD2 (5 bases each). The germline gives CDR1 SGHRS, CDR2 YFSETQ. The CDR3 is 16 amino acids. With 0 bases removed from V and 0 bases from J, the gap between germline ends came to 13 bases. This chain's CDR3 is CASSLVAGALSYEQYF. Here the CDR3 DNA reads TGCGCCAGCAGCTTGGTGGCCGGGGCCCTCTCCTACGAGCAGTACTTC.

The chain employs TRBV18 and TRBJ1-4; D uncertain. Trimming shortened V by 2 bases and J by 5 bases, and 12 bases separated the two germline ends. The length of the CDR3 is 15 residues. Germline assignment: CDR1 KGHSH and CDR2 LQKENI. CDR3 sequence (DNA): TGTGCCAGCTCACCAACGGAAGGGAGGAATGAAAAACTGTTTTTT. Translating it yields CASSPTEGRNEKLFF.

This clone has a single count. The J gene is TRBJ1-4, the V gene TRBV6-5; the D is unclear. Germline V gives CDR1 MNHEY, CDR2 SVGAGI. V lost 6 bases and J lost 0, with 5 bases in between. The length of the CDR3 is 13 residues. Here the CDR3 DNA reads TGTGCCAGCAGGGAGGCAACTAATGAAAAACTGTTTTTT. It is translated as CASREATNEKLFF.

The chain combines TRBV9 with TRBJ2-2; TRBD2 aligns across 11 bases. This CDR3 comprises 17 residues. Germline V gene sequence: CDR1 SGDLS, CDR2 YYNGEE. The ends lost 1 base at V and 7 bases at J; junction bases unmatched: 9. The CDR3 is CASSVNLAGGPGGELFF. CDR3 coding DNA: TGTGCCAGCAGCGTAAATTTAGCGGGAGGGCCTGGCGGGGAGCTGTTTTTT.

The rearrangement uses TRBV7-2 and TRBJ1-6; no clear D. The CDR3 contains 15 residues. Germline CDR1 reads SGHTA; CDR2 reads FQGNSA. Trimming took 1 base from V and 2 from J, leaving 6 bases between them. In DNA, the CDR3 is TGTGCCAGCAGCTTAGTCTACCCCTATAATTCACCCCTCCACTTT. Translated: CASSLVYPYNSPLHF. The entire variable domain, with the rest obtained from reference TRBV7-2 and TRBJ1-6, is as follows: GAGVSQSPSNKVTEKGKDVELRCDPISGHTALYWYRQSLGQGLEFLIYFQGNSAPDKSGLPSDRFSAERTGGSVSTLTIQRTQQEDSAVYLCASSLVYPYNSPLHFGNGTRLTVT.

The rearrangement links TRBV29-1 to TRBJ2-5; 7 bases line up with TRBD1. This CDR3 comprises 13 residues. From germline, CDR1 is SQVTM and CDR2 ANQGSEA. J was trimmed by 4 bases and V by 4 bases; bases with no gene match: 6. CDR3 sequence (DNA): TGCAGCGTTGTGACAGGGTTTAGAGAGACCCAGTACTTC. It yields the protein CSVVTGFRETQYF.

The chain uses TRBV19 and TRBJ1-4, with D possibly being TRBD1 (6 bases). Trimming pared 4 bases from V and 2 bases from J, leaving 11 bases between. CDR3 length: 15 residues. The germline CDR1 and CDR2 sequences are LNHDA and SQIVND (reference sequence). CDR3 in amino acids: CASSNREGTNEKLFF. Here the CDR3 DNA reads TGTGCCAGTAGTAACAGGGAAGGGACTAATGAAAAACTGTTTTTT.

In the case of this clone: Other DNA variants within this sample encode the same CDR3. The V gene is TRBV19, the J gene TRBJ1-1; D is ambiguous. V lost 3 bases to trimming and J lost 1 base, with 6 bases between them. Germline V CDR1 and CDR2: LNHDA, SQIVND (reference sequence). This CDR3 has 13 amino acids. CDR3 DNA: TGTGCCAGTAGTATTGGAGGGAACACTGAAGCTTTCTTT. It translates to CASSIGGNTEAFF.

The chain uses TRBV7-6 and TRBJ2-5, with 8 bases aligning to TRBD1. J lost 5 bases, V lost 5 bases, and 13 bases had no gene match. CDR1 SGHVS and CDR2 FNYEAQ come from the germline V gene. This CDR3 has 16 amino acids. The chain's CDR3 is CASSERGQGAGETQYF. CDR3 nucleotides: TGTGCCAGCAGCGAAAGAGGGCAGGGGGCCGGGGAGACCCAGTACTTC. Full variable domain (outside the CDR3, taken from reference TRBV7-6 and TRBJ2-5): GAGVSQSPRYKVTKRGQDVALRCDPISGHVSLYWYRQALGQGPEFLTYFNYEAQQDKSGLPNDRFSAERPEGSISTLTIQRTEQRDSAMYRCASSERGQGAGETQYFGPGTRLLVL.

This rearrangement joins TRBV7-2 to TRBJ1-6; weak D call: TRBD1 (6 bases). Germline CDR1 SGHTA, CDR2 FQGNSA. Trimming shortened V by 5 bases and J by 10 bases, and 12 bases separated the two germline ends. The length of the CDR3 is 13 residues. The CDR3: CASSAIQGSPLHF. CDR3 DNA: TGTGCCAGCAGCGCTATACAGGGATCACCCCTCCACTTT.

The genes are TRBV9 and TRBJ1-4; D may be TRBD1 (5 bases). This CDR3 spans 14 amino acids. The V gene lost 2 bases and the J gene lost 7 bases, with 12 bases spanning the gap. CDR1 is SGDLS and CDR2 is YYNGEE in the germline V gene. The CDR3 DNA is TGTGCCAGCAGCGTGGGGACCGAGCGTGAAAAACTGTTTTTT. This codes for CASSVGTEREKLFF.

The chain has TRBV28 and TRBJ2-7, with D tentatively TRBD1 (5 bases). Germline CDR1 MDHEN, CDR2 SYDVKM. CDR3 size: 14 residues. V lost 6 bases and J lost 2, with 14 bases in between. CDR3 bases: TGTGCCAGCAGGGCCTCTAGGGGAACCTACGAGCAGTACTTC. As protein: CASRASRGTYEQYF.

This chain joins TRBV9 and TRBJ1-5; D ambiguous. The V and J ends lost 0 bases and 1 base respectively, with 14 bases between them. The CDR3 runs 17 residues. CDR1 and CDR2 from the germline V gene are SGDLS and YYNGEE. The CDR3 region is CASSVGLGFSSNQPQHF. In DNA, the CDR3 is TGTGCCAGCAGCGTAGGCCTGGGGTTCAGCAGCAATCAGCCCCAGCATTTT. The full variable domain, completed using reference TRBV9 and TRBJ1-5, is DSGVTQTPKHLITATGQRVTLRCSPRSGDLSVYWYQQSLDQGLQFLIQYYNGEERAKGNILERFSAQQFPDLHSELNLSSLELGDSALYFCASSVGLGFSSNQPQHFGDGTRLSIL.